This T cell receptor (beta chain) was profiled in a study of control samples from healthy donors and cancer patients. TCRdb keeps only in-frame clones here, not all; method: immunoSEQ multiplex PCR. Of around 200,000 clones in the sample, approximately 92% were seen once. The clonotype was recovered from a man between 18 and 29 years old in good health. The sample was blood.

The CDR3 loop is CASSPGGKTTDTQYF. CDR3 nucleotide sequence: TGTGCCAGCAGCCCTGGGGGCAAGACCACAGATACGCAGTATTTT. The chain joins TRBV11-1 to TRBJ2-3, with D perhaps TRBD1 (6 bases). Trimming removed 5 bases at V and 2 bases at J, with 14 bases between. Germline V gene sequence: CDR1 SGHAT, CDR2 FQDESV (reference sequence). The CDR3 has 15 amino acids.